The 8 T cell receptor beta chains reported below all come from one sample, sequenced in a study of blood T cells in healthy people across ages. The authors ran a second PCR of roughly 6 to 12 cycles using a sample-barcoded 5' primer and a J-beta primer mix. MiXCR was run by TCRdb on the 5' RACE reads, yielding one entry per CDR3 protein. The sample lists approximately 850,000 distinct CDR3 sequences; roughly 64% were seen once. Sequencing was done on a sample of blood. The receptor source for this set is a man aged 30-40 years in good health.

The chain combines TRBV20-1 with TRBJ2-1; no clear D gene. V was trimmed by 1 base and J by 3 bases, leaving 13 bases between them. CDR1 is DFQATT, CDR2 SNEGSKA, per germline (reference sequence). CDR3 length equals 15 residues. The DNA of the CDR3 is TGCAGTGCTAGAGCTGGGAATAGAAACTACAATGAGCAGTTCTTC. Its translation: CSARAGNRNYNEQFF.

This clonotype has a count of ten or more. DNA for the CDR3: TGTGCCAGCAGCTTTTGGGGACAGGGGTACAATGAGCAGTTCTTC. Its protein is CASSFWGQGYNEQFF. The chain employs TRBV7-2 and TRBJ2-1; 10 bases align to TRBD1. Germline CDR1 SGHTA, CDR2 FQGNSA. The CDR3 runs 15 residues. The J segment lost 4 bases and the V segment lost 3 bases, leaving 3 bases of the junction unmatched.

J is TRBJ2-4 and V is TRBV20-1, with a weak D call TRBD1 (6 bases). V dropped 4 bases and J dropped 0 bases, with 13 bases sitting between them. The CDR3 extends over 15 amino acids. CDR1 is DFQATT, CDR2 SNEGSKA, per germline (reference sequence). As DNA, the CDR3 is TGCAGTGCTACAAGTCCAGGGGTAGCCAAAAACATTCAGTACTTC. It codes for CSATSPGVAKNIQYF.

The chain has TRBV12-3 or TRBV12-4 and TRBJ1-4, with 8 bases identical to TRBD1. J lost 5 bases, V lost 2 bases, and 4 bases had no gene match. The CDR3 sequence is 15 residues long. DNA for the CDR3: TGTGCCAGCAGTTTATCCGGGACAGGAAATGAAAAACTGTTTTTT. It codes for CASSLSGTGNEKLFF.

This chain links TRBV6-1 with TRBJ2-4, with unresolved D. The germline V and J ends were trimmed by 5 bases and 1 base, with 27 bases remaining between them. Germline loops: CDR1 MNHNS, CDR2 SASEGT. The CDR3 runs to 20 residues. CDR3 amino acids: CASSLGVLGIHAGAKNIQYF. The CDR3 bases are TGTGCCAGCAGTCTTGGGGTGTTGGGGATTCATGCCGGGGCCAAAAACATTCAGTACTTC.

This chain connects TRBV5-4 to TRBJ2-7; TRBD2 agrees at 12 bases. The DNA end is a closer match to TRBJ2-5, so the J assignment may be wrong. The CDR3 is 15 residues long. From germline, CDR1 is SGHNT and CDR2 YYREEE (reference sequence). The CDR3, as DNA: TGTGCCAGCACGCACGCACTAGCGGGAGGAGAGACCCAGTACTTC. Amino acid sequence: CASTHALAGGETQYF.

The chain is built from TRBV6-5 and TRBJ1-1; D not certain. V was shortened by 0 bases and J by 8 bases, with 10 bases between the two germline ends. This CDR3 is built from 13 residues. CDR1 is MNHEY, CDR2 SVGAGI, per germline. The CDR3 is CASSYSPSSEAFF. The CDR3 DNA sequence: TGTGCCAGCAGTTACTCCCCTTCCTCCGAAGCTTTCTTT.

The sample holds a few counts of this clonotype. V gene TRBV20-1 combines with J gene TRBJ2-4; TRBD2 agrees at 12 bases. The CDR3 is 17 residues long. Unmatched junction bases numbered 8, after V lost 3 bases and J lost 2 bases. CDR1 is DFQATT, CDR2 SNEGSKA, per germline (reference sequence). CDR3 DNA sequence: TGCAGTGCTAGGGCTAGCGGGAGGGCCTTGACCAAAAACATTCAGTACTTC. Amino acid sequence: CSARASGRALTKNIQYF.